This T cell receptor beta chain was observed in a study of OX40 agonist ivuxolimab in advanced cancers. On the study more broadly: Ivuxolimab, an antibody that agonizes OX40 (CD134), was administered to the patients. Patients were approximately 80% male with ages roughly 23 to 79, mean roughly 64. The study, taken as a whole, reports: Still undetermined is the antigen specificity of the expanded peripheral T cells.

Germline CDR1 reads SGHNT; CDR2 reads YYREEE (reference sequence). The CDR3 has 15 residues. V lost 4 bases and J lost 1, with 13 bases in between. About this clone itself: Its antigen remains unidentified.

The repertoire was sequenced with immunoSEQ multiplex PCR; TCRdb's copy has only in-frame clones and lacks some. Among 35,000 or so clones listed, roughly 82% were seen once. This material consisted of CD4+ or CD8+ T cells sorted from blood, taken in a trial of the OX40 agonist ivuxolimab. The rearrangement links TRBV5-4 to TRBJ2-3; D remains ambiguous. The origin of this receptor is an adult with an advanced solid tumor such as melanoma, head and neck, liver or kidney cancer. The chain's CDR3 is CASSPPPKGTDTQYF. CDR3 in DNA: TGTGCCAGCAGCCCTCCTCCAAAGGGCACAGATACGCAGTATTTT.